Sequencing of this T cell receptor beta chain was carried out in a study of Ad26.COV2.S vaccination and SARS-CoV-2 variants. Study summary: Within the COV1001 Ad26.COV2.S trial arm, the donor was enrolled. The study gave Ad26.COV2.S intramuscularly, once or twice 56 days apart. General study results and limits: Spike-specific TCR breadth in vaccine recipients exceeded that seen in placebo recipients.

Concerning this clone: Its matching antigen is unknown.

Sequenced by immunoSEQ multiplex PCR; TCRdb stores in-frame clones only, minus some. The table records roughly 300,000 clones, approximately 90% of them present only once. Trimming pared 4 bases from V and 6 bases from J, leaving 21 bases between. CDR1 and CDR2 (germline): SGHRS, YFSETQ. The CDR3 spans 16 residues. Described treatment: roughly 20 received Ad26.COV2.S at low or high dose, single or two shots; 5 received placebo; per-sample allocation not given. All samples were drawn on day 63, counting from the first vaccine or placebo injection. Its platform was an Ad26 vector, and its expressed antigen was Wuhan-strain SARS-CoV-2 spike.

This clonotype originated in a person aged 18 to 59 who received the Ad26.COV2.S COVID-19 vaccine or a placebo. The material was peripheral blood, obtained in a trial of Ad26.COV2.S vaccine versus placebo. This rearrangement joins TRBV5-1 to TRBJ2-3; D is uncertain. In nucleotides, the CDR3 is TGCGCCAGCAGCCCTTCCCCCGGGCCCCCGGAGGATACGCAGTATTTT. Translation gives CASSPSPGPPEDTQYF.